One and the same sample provided the 28 T cell receptor beta chains below, sequenced in a study of identical twins. TCRdb fed the 5' RACE reads into MiXCR, producing one record per CDR3 protein. The table includes roughly 480,000 distinct CDR3 sequences, 20% to 30% detected once. The sample was also linked to a second study, of T cells expressing NK-cell markers.

The sequencing input was CD4+ T cells sorted from blood. Source of these receptors: a woman aged 18-29 years in good health.

This clonotype was observed a handful of times. The chain carries TRBV11-3 and TRBJ2-3; D not resolved. The germline gives CDR1 SGHNT, CDR2 YENEEA. This CDR3 has 15 amino acids. Trimming removed 5 bases at V and 3 bases at J, with 15 bases between. In nucleotides, the CDR3 is TGTGCCAGCAGCCTCCCTGGGGTGAAAACAGATACGCAGTATTTT. It translates to CASSLPGVKTDTQYF.

This clonotype has only a few counts. V usage is TRBV12-3 or TRBV12-4 and J usage is TRBJ1-6; possibly TRBD1 for D (5 bases). CDR3 length equals 15 residues. With 7 bases removed from V and 1 base from J, the gap between germline ends came to 11 bases. The CDR3 DNA reads TGTGCCAGCACCTCAGGGAGGTCCTATAATTCACCCCTCCACTTT. Its translation is CASTSGRSYNSPLHF.

This chain connects TRBV20-1 to TRBJ2-3; unclear D gene. The CDR3 spans 9 residues. In germline, CDR1 is DFQATT, CDR2 SNEGSKA (reference sequence). CDR3 residues: CRAYGTQYF. The DNA of the CDR3 is TGCAGAGCCTATGGTACGCAGTATTTT.

The rearrangement uses TRBV27 and TRBJ1-1, with D unclear. With 4 bases removed from V and 4 bases from J, the gap between germline ends came to 13 bases. Germline CDR1 is MNHEY and CDR2 is SMNVEV (reference sequence). The CDR3 contains 14 residues. The CDR3 here is CASSSTISGTEAFF. CDR3 nucleotides: TGTGCCAGCAGTTCGACAATCTCGGGCACTGAAGCTTTCTTT.

The DNA of the CDR3 is TGTGCTAACAGCCTAATCAACAGAGAGCAGTTCTTC. Translation gives CANSLINREQFF. The chain has TRBV7-7 and TRBJ2-1; D not certain. The CDR3 covers 12 residues. CDR1 SSHAT and CDR2 FNYEAQ come from the germline V gene (reference sequence).

This clonotype was counted a few times. The rearrangement uses TRBV6-1 and TRBJ1-4; D gene ambiguous. The CDR3 extends over 10 amino acids. The germline CDR1 and CDR2 sequences are MNHNS and SASEGT. The ends were cut back, 8 bases at V and 7 bases at J, with 5 bases in the middle. CDR3 DNA: TGTGCCAGCTTGCTTGAAAAACTGTTTTTT. Protein sequence: CASLLEKLFF.

This clonotype was seen only a few times. The rearrangement links TRBV11-2 to TRBJ2-7, with TRBD2 matching over 12 bases. Per germline, CDR1 SGHAT and CDR2 FQNNGV. This CDR3 is built from 18 residues. The trim removed 5 bases at V and 0 bases at J, leaving 11 bases unmatched. CDR3 sequence reads: CASSPRLAGEYSSYEQYF. The CDR3 DNA sequence: TGTGCCAGCAGCCCCCGACTAGCGGGAGAGTATTCCTCCTACGAGCAGTACTTC.

This clonotype was recorded a few times. J is TRBJ2-1 and V is TRBV5-6, with 8 bases matching TRBD2. Per germline, CDR1 SGHDT and CDR2 YYEEEE. The CDR3 runs 15 residues. With V trimmed by 6 bases and J by 5 bases, 10 bases remained unmatched. As DNA, the CDR3 is TGTGCCAGCACCCGGCCGGGACTAGGAGACAATGAGCAGTTCTTC. Protein: CASTRPGLGDNEQFF.

The V gene is TRBV30, the J gene TRBJ2-7; TRBD2 matches at 15 bases. From germline, CDR1 is GTSNPN and CDR2 SVGIG (reference sequence). V dropped 3 bases and J dropped 4; count of bases not matched to a gene: 1. The CDR3 is 14 amino acids. The DNA of the CDR3 is TGTGCCTGGAGAGGACTAGCGGGAGGGTACGAGCAGTACTTC. It is translated as CAWRGLAGGYEQYF.

The J gene is TRBJ1-1, the V gene TRBV5-1, with unresolved D. V was trimmed by 0 bases and J by 0 bases, leaving 15 bases between them. Germline V CDR1 and CDR2: SGHRS, YFSETQ. The CDR3 sequence is 17 residues long. CDR3 sequence (DNA): TGCGCCAGCAGCTTGGAGTATGGTCTTACCCTGAACACTGAAGCTTTCTTT. Translation gives CASSLEYGLTLNTEAFF.

The genes are TRBV5-1 and TRBJ1-1; D is undetermined. CDR3 length: 14 residues. V was trimmed by 1 base and J by 0 bases, leaving 7 bases between them. CDR1 SGHRS and CDR2 YFSETQ come from the germline V gene. This CDR3 reads CASSLRALNTEAFF. The CDR3 coding sequence is TGCGCCAGCAGCTTGAGGGCGCTGAACACTGAAGCTTTCTTT.

This clonotype has only a few counts. The chain combines TRBV9 with TRBJ1-6; D unclear. V was pared by 0 bases and J by 9 bases, with 7 bases between. This CDR3 has 13 residues. CDR1 is SGDLS and CDR2 is YYNGEE in the germline V gene. The CDR3 DNA sequence: TGTGCCAGCAGCGTAGAGGAGGGTTCACCCCTCCACTTT. Encoded protein: CASSVEEGSPLHF.

J is TRBJ2-1 and V is TRBV5-1; D is perhaps TRBD2 (6 bases). Trimming stripped 1 base from V and 4 bases from J, with 12 bases between. Looked up from germline, CDR1 is SGHRS and CDR2 is YFSETQ. The CDR3 contains 15 residues. Written as DNA, the CDR3 is TGCGCCAGCAGCTTGACCCAGCGGGCTTACAATGAGCAGTTCTTC. It codes for CASSLTQRAYNEQFF.

This chain joins TRBV7-9 and TRBJ2-1; tentatively, D is TRBD2 (7 bases). The CDR3 is 14 residues long. V lost 2 bases to trimming and J lost 15 bases, with 20 bases between them. The germline V gene encodes CDR1 SEHNR and CDR2 FQNEAQ (reference sequence). The CDR3 is CASSLSTGGRRRFF. For the CDR3, the DNA is TGTGCCAGCAGCTTATCGACGGGGGGCCGCCGCCGGTTCTTC.

This clonotype was observed a handful of times. The V gene is TRBV10-3, the J gene TRBJ2-7; D is ambiguous. Germline lookup yields CDR1 ENHRY and CDR2 SYGVKD. The V end lost 3 bases, the J end lost 4 bases, and 10 bases lay between the germline ends. CDR3 length: 13 amino acids. The CDR3 spells CAISDGPAYEQYF. Written as DNA, the CDR3 is TGTGCCATCAGTGATGGGCCAGCTTACGAGCAGTACTTC.

This clonotype was found a few times. The rearrangement joins TRBV12-5 to TRBJ2-7; either TRBD1 or TRBD2 may supply D (5 bases each). There are 16 residues in the CDR3. The V gene's germline CDR1 is LGHNT and CDR2 FRNRAP. Trimming removed 1 base at V and 2 bases at J, with 15 bases between. CDR3 in DNA: TGTGCTAGTGGTTTGGCGACCGGGACGGTGACCTACGAGCAGTACTTC. Translating gives CASGLATGTVTYEQYF.

J is TRBJ1-1 and V is TRBV2; D perhaps matches TRBD1 (5 bases). V was pared by 6 bases and J by 4 bases, with 12 bases between. The germline CDR1 and CDR2 sequences are SNHLY and FYNNEI. CDR3 length: 13 amino acids. The CDR3 protein is CASRAQEGTEAFF. The CDR3 DNA sequence: TGTGCCAGCAGAGCACAGGAGGGCACTGAAGCTTTCTTT. Full variable domain (missing parts from reference TRBV2 and TRBJ1-1): EPEVTQTPSHQVTQMGQEVILRCVPISNHLYFYWYRQILGQKVEFLVSFYNNEISEKSEIFDDQFSVERPDGSNFTLKIRSTKLEDSAMYFCASRAQEGTEAFFGQGTRLTVV.

The V call is TRBV6-5, the J call TRBJ1-2; D is uncertain. Germline assignment: CDR1 MNHEY and CDR2 SVGAGI. The CDR3 consists of 15 residues. V was trimmed by 0 bases and J by 2 bases, leaving 10 bases between them. CDR3 protein: CASSYSRRANYGYTF. Here the CDR3 DNA reads TGTGCCAGCAGTTACTCGAGGAGGGCCAACTATGGCTACACCTTC.

The chain carries TRBV24-1 and TRBJ2-5; no definite D call. Trimming stripped 4 bases from V and 5 bases from J, with 10 bases between. The CDR3 has 13 amino acids. Germline loops: CDR1 KGHDR, CDR2 SFDVKD. The CDR3 reads CATSDSRAETQYF. In DNA form, the CDR3 reads TGTGCCACCAGTGACTCCCGAGCGGAGACCCAGTACTTC.

The CDR3 DNA sequence: TGTGCCAGCAGACACGCCATGATGGGAAACTACACTGAAGCTTTCTTT. This translates into CASRHAMMGNYTEAFF. The gene calls are TRBV12-3 or TRBV12-4 and TRBJ1-1; D gene ambiguous. The CDR3 is 16 residues long. V was pared by 6 bases and J by 3 bases, with 20 bases between.

Only a few counts were recorded for this clonotype. The chain employs TRBV12-3 or TRBV12-4 and TRBJ2-7; perhaps TRBD2 as D (6 bases). This CDR3 is built from 14 residues. Trimming stripped 0 bases from V and 4 bases from J, with 10 bases between. CDR3 coding DNA: TGTGCCAGCAGTTTAGCGCGCGGGGCTTACGAGCAGTACTTC. Its translation is CASSLARGAYEQYF.

There are a few counts of this clonotype. This chain uses TRBV20-1 with TRBJ1-1; no definite D call. Germline assignment: CDR1 DFQATT and CDR2 SNEGSKA (reference sequence). The CDR3 is 14 amino acids. Trimming took 0 bases from V and 2 from J, leaving 10 bases between them. DNA of the CDR3: TGCAGTGCTAGAGATCTCTGGGGAAACACTGAAGCTTTCTTT. Protein product: CSARDLWGNTEAFF.

This clonotype was picked up a small number of times. The rearrangement uses TRBV6-1 and TRBJ1-5; D gene unclear. This CDR3 contains 13 residues. V was pared by 3 bases and J by 7 bases, with 10 bases between. Germline loops: CDR1 MNHNS, CDR2 SASEGT. The CDR3, as DNA: TGTGCCAGCAGTGACAGCGTGATGCAGCCCCAGCATTTT. Protein product: CASSDSVMQPQHF.

The chain has TRBV6-2 or TRBV6-3 and TRBJ2-7; 10 nucleotides line up with TRBD2. The trim removed 0 bases at V and 5 bases at J, leaving 19 bases unmatched. Germline V gene sequence: CDR1 MNHEY, CDR2 SVGEGT. CDR3 length: 20 residues. The CDR3 DNA reads TGTGCCAGCAGTTACTCCTCGGCCCGGACTAGCGGCCCGAGAGGGGACGAGCAGTACTTC. Translation gives CASSYSSARTSGPRGDEQYF.

The J gene is TRBJ2-1, the V gene TRBV3-1; TRBD2 aligns across 11 bases. The germline V gene encodes CDR1 LGHDT and CDR2 YNNKEL (reference sequence). The CDR3 spans 16 residues. V lost 3 bases to trimming and J lost 7 bases; unmatched junction nucleotides: 8. In DNA, the CDR3 is TGTGCCAGCAGCCAGCCACTAGCGGGGGAAGGAAATGAGCAGTTCTTC. Translated: CASSQPLAGEGNEQFF.

There are a few counts of this clonotype. The V gene is TRBV5-1, the J gene TRBJ2-3; 7 bases are a match to TRBD1. The CDR3 contains 15 residues. The germline V gene encodes CDR1 SGHRS and CDR2 YFSETQ. V lost 0 bases and J lost 4; bases outside the gene matches: 5. CDR3 bases: TGCGCCAGCAGCTTGGGAGGACAGGCCCCAGATACGCAGTATTTT. Translating gives CASSLGGQAPDTQYF.

This clonotype has a handful of counts. The chain links TRBV3-1 to TRBJ2-7; 10 positions match TRBD2. Per germline, CDR1 LGHDT and CDR2 YNNKEL (reference sequence). The CDR3 spans 17 residues. V shed 4 bases and J 5 bases; nucleotides not matched to a gene: 14. CDR3 sequence (DNA): TGTGCCAGCAGCCGATCCAGCGGGAGGGTAACTGGCGACGAGCAGTACTTC. As protein: CASSRSSGRVTGDEQYF.

The chain links TRBV9 to TRBJ2-2; D remains ambiguous. The CDR3 has 16 residues. Germline CDR1 and CDR2: SGDLS and YYNGEE. The ends were cut back, 0 bases at V and 5 bases at J, with 14 bases in the middle. Here the CDR3 DNA reads TGTGCCAGCAGCGTAGTGGTTTGGGGTGAGACCGGGGAGCTGTTTTTT. This codes for CASSVVVWGETGELFF.